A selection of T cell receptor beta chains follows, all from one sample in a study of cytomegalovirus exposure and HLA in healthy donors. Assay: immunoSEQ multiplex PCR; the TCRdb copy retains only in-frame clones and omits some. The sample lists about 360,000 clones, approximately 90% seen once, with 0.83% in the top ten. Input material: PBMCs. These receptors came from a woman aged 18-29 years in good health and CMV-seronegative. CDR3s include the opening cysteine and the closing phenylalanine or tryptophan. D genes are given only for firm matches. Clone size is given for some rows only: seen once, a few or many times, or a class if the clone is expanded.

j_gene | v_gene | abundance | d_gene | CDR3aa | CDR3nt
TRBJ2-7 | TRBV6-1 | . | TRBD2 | CASSEASGGAYEQYF | TGTGCCAGCAGTGAAGCTAGCGGGGGGGCCTACGAGCAGTACTTC
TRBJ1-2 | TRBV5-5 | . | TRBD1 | CASSYEGQGRGYTF | TGTGCCAGCAGCTATGAAGGACAGGGACGTGGCTACACCTTC
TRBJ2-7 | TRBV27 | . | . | CASSLSADRFYEQYF | TGTGCCAGCAGTTTATCCGCCGACAGATTCTACGAGCAGTACTTC
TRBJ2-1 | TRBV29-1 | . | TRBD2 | CSVEGLAGVESSYNEQFF | TGCAGCGTTGAAGGACTAGCGGGAGTCGAAAGCTCCTACAATGAGCAGTTCTTC
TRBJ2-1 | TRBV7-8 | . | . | CASSLGRMSSYNEQFF | TGTGCCAGCAGCTTGGGGCGGATGAGCTCCTACAATGAGCAGTTCTTC
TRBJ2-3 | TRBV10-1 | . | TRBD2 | CASSDALAGTDTQYF | TGCGCCAGCAGTGATGCACTAGCGGGGACAGATACGCAGTATTTT
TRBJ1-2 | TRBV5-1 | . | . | CASSLELADQGHGYTF | TGCGCCAGCAGCTTGGAATTGGCTGATCAGGGGCATGGCTACACCTTC
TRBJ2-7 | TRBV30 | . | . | CAWSPRAYEQYF | TGTGCCTGGAGTCCCCGGGCCTACGAGCAGTACTTC
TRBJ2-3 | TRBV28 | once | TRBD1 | CASSPGQGGDTQYF | TGTGCCAGCAGTCCAGGACAGGGGGGGGATACGCAGTATTTT
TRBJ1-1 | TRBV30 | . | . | CAHTDNSHTEAFF | TGTGCCCACACCGACAACTCTCACACTGAAGCTTTCTTT
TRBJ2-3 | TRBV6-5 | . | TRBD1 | CASSYSGDRGWDTQYF | TGTGCCAGCAGTTACTCTGGGGACAGGGGATGGGATACGCAGTATTTT
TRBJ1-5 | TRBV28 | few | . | CASRTDRNQPQHF | TGTGCCAGCAGAACGGACAGAAATCAGCCCCAGCATTTT
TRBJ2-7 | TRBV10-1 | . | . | CASSEGRELDEQYF | TGCGCCAGCAGTGAGGGCAGGGAATTGGACGAGCAGTACTTC
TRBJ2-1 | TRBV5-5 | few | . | CASSLIGGISYNEQFF | TGTGCCAGCAGCTTGATTGGCGGGATCTCCTACAATGAGCAGTTCTTC
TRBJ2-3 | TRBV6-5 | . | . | CASSYLQAADTQYF | TGTGCCAGCAGTTACCTTCAGGCCGCAGATACGCAGTATTTT
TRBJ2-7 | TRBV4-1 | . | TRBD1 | CASSQDLGGLSYEQYF | TGCGCCAGCAGCCAAGACTTAGGGGGCTTATCCTACGAGCAGTACTTC
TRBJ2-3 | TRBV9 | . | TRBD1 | CASSQGQTRTDTQYF | TGTGCCAGCAGCCAGGGACAGACACGCACAGATACGCAGTATTTT
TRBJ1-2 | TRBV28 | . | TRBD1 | CASSSGDRRGYTF | TGTGCCAGCAGTTCCGGGGACAGGCGAGGCTACACCTTC
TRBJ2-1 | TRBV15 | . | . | CATSRVPLVLNEQFF | TGTGCCACCAGCAGAGTTCCACTAGTTCTCAATGAGCAGTTCTTC
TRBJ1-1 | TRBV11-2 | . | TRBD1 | CASSFDRGTEAFF | TGTGCCAGCAGCTTCGACAGGGGGACTGAAGCTTTCTTT
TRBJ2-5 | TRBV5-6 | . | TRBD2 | CASSRAITSGRAQETQYF | TGTGCCAGCAGCCGGGCCATTACTAGCGGGAGGGCCCAAGAGACCCAGTACTTC
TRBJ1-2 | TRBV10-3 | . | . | CAIRSQGSNYGYTF | TGTGCCATCAGAAGCCAGGGGTCTAACTATGGCTACACCTTC
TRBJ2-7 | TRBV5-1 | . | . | CASSAGSYYEQYF | TGCGCCAGCAGTGCAGGCTCCTACTACGAGCAGTACTTC
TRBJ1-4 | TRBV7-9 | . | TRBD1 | CASSLARQGLNEKLFF | TGTGCCAGCAGCTTAGCCAGACAGGGCCTTAATGAAAAACTGTTTTTT
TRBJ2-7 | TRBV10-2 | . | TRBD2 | CATLAGYEQYF | TGCGCCACCCTAGCGGGGTACGAGCAGTACTTC
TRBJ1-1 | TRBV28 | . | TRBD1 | CASSYRQGVRAEAFF | TGTGCCAGCAGTTACCGACAGGGCGTTAGGGCTGAAGCTTTCTTT
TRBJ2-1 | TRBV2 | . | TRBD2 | CASSERTSGYNEQFF | TGTGCCAGCAGTGAACGGACTAGCGGATACAATGAGCAGTTCTTC
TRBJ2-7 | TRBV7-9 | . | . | CASTFRAGSYEQYF | TGTGCCAGCACCTTTCGGGCGGGATCCTACGAGCAGTACTTC
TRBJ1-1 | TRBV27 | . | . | CASSRDNDRTEAFF | TGTGCCAGCAGCCGGGATAACGATAGGACTGAAGCTTTCTTT
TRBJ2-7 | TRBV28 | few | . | CASSFVRGLYEQYF | TGTGCCAGCAGTTTTGTCCGAGGCCTTTACGAGCAGTACTTC
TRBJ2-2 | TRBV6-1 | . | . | CASSEGGDTGELFF | TGTGCCAGCAGTGAGGGAGGAGACACCGGGGAGCTGTTTTTT
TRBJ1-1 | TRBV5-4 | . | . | CASSSTDGVAFF | TGTGCCAGCAGCTCGACCGACGGGGTAGCTTTCTTT
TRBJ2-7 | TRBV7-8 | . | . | CASSLGQGLYEQYF | TGTGCCAGCAGCTTAGGGCAGGGTCTCTACGAGCAGTACTTC
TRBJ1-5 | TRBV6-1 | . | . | CASSESRGRGQPQHF | TGTGCCAGCAGTGAATCTCGGGGTCGGGGTCAGCCCCAGCATTTT
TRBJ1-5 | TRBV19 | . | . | CASSIGPGQPQHF | TGTGCCAGTAGTATAGGCCCGGGTCAGCCCCAGCATTTT
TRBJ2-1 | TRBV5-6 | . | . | CASSRLQGVSYNEQFF | TGTGCCAGCAGCCGCTTACAGGGTGTCTCCTACAATGAGCAGTTCTTC
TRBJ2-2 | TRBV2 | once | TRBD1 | CASKPGTGAASNTGELFF | TGTGCCAGCAAGCCCGGGACAGGGGCCGCCTCGAACACCGGGGAGCTGTTTTTT
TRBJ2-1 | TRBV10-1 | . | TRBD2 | CASSETSGANEQFF | TGCGCCAGCAGCGAGACTAGCGGGGCTAATGAGCAGTTCTTC
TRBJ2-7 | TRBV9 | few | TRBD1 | CASSEGQNYEQYF | TGTGCCAGCAGCGAGGGACAGAACTACGAGCAGTACTTC
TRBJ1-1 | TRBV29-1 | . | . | CSAHHSGGTTEAFF | TGCAGCGCCCACCACTCCGGGGGGACCACTGAAGCTTTCTTT
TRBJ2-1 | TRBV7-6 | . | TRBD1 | CASSSTPDRDSTYNEQFF | TGTGCCAGCAGCTCCACTCCCGACCGGGACAGTACCTACAATGAGCAGTTCTTC
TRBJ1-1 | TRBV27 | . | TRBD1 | CASSLPGQGAMNTEAFF | TGTGCCAGCAGTTTACCGGGACAGGGGGCTATGAACACTGAAGCTTTCTTT
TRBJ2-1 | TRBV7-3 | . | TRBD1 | CASSFDRDGEQFF | TGTGCCAGCAGTTTTGACAGGGACGGTGAGCAGTTCTTC
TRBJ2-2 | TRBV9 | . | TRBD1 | CASSTGTGTTGELFF | TGTGCCAGTAGCACCGGGACAGGGACCACCGGGGAGCTGTTTTTT
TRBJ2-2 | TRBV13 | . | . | CASSQRQFLGTGELFF | TGTGCCAGCAGCCAACGACAGTTCTTAGGAACCGGGGAGCTGTTTTTT
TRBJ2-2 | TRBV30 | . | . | CAWSWTDTGELFF | TGTGCCTGGAGCTGGACAGATACCGGGGAGCTGTTTTTT
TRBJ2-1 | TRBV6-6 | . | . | CASSYFSRGDEQFF | TGTGCCAGCAGTTACTTTTCTAGGGGCGATGAGCAGTTCTTC
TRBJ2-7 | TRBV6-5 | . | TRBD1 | CASSPRDRGYEQYF | TGTGCCAGCAGTCCCCGGGACAGGGGCTACGAGCAGTACTTC
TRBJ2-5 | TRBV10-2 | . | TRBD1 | CASRGQSQETQYF | TGCGCCAGCAGGGGACAGAGCCAAGAGACCCAGTACTTC
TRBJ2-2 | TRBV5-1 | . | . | CASSLSDGELFF | TGCGCCAGCAGCTTGTCAGACGGGGAGCTGTTTTTT
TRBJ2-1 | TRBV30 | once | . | CAWELQGGSYNEQFF | TGTGCCTGGGAGCTGCAGGGTGGCTCCTACAATGAGCAGTTCTTC
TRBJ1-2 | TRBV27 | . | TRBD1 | CASSLEGTGDGYTF | TGTGCCAGCAGTTTAGAAGGGACAGGGGACGGCTACACCTTC
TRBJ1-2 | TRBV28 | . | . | CASSYGRANYGYTF | TGTGCCAGCAGTTATGGCAGGGCAAACTATGGCTACACCTTC
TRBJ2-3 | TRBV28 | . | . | CASSRFIGQGDTDTQYF | TGTGCCAGCAGTCGATTTATCGGGCAGGGCGACACAGATACGCAGTATTTT